A selection of T cell receptor beta chains follows, all from one sample in a study. Method: immunoSEQ multiplex PCR; TCRdb's copy keeps in-frame clones and lacks some. The sample lists about 68,000 clones, 85% to 95% occurring once. Sequencing was performed on PBMCs. These receptors all come from a man aged 35 to 55 with rheumatoid arthritis. Both conserved end residues are part of each CDR3. A D gene is named only where the DNA matches it firmly. Rows give clone size only sometimes, using once, few, many, or a class for an expanded clone.

D,size,V,J,CDR3,DNA
.,.,TRBV12-5,TRBJ1-1,CASGLVLTGKSIGTEAFF,TGTGCTAGTGGTTTGGTACTCACAGGGAAATCGATTGGGACTGAAGCTTTCTTT
TRBD2,.,TRBV15,TRBJ2-2,CATSRLAGPTGELFF,TGTGCCACCAGCAGACTAGCGGGGCCCACCGGGGAGCTGTTTTTT
TRBD1,.,TRBV30,TRBJ1-1,CAWTRTGGYLNTEAFF,TGTGCCTGGACCAGGACAGGGGGATATCTCAACACTGAAGCTTTCTTT
.,.,TRBV5-4,TRBJ2-2,CASTSSGSGELFF,TGTGCCAGCACCTCAAGCGGGTCCGGGGAGCTGTTTTTT
.,once,TRBV30,TRBJ1-5,CAWSRDTHQPQHF,TGTGCCTGGAGTCGGGACACTCACCAGCCCCAGCATTTT
.,once,TRBV7-2,TRBJ1-1,CASSLQGSTEAFF,TGTGCCAGCAGCCTACAGGGTAGCACTGAAGCTTTCTTT
TRBD1,.,TRBV28,TRBJ1-2,CASNLPGQGRGYTF,TGTGCCAGCAACCTACCCGGACAGGGACGTGGCTACACCTTC
TRBD1,.,TRBV5-4,TRBJ1-4,CASSGGTGTEKLFF,TGTGCCAGCAGCGGCGGGACAGGGACAGAAAAACTGTTTTTT
TRBD1,.,TRBV5-6,TRBJ2-3,CASSLEGALTDTQYF,TGTGCCAGCAGCTTGGAGGGGGCGCTGACAGATACGCAGTATTTT
.,.,TRBV5-1,TRBJ2-2,CASSLALQNTGELFF,TGCGCCAGCAGCTTGGCCCTGCAGAACACCGGGGAGCTGTTTTTT
.,.,TRBV27,TRBJ2-5,CASRDGLQETQYF,TGTGCCAGCAGGGACGGACTTCAAGAGACCCAGTACTTC
TRBD1,.,TRBV15,TRBJ1-1,CATSGLDRAATEAFF,TGTGCCACCAGCGGGTTGGACAGGGCGGCCACTGAAGCTTTCTTT
.,.,TRBV1,TRBJ2-7,CTSSQAGDEQYF,TGCACCAGCAGCCAAGCGGGGGACGAGCAGTACTTC
.,.,TRBV5-4,TRBJ2-6,CASSLRFSGANVLTF,TGTGCCAGCAGCTTAAGATTCTCTGGGGCCAACGTCCTGACTTTC
.,once,TRBV5-4,TRBJ1-5,CASSLGGANQPQHF,TGTGCCAGCAGCTTGGGAGGAGCTAATCAGCCCCAGCATTTT
.,.,TRBV7-8,TRBJ1-2,CASSPGSFGYTF,TGTGCCAGCAGCCCGGGGTCTTTTGGCTACACCTTC
TRBD1,.,TRBV15,TRBJ1-1,CATSRNGWDRGNTEAFF,TGTGCCACCAGCAGAAATGGATGGGACAGGGGGAACACTGAAGCTTTCTTT
.,.,TRBV7-2,TRBJ2-2,CASSLETGRTGELFF,TGTGCCAGCAGCTTAGAAACAGGACGAACCGGGGAGCTGTTTTTT
.,.,TRBV18,TRBJ2-6,CASSPGGPSSGANVLTF,TGTGCCAGCTCCCCCGGGGGGCCTAGCTCTGGGGCCAACGTCCTGACTTTC
.,.,TRBV13,TRBJ2-5,CASSFGTSGAGETQYF,TGTGCCAGCAGCTTTGGTACGTCTGGAGCGGGAGAGACCCAGTACTTC
.,.,TRBV19,TRBJ1-5,CASSWTTTSNQPQHF,TGTGCCAGTAGCTGGACAACAACTAGCAATCAGCCCCAGCATTTT
TRBD1,once,TRBV5-1,TRBJ2-3,CASSLAGGSDTQYF,TGCGCCAGCAGCTTGGCAGGGGGCTCAGATACGCAGTATTTT
.,.,TRBV11-1,TRBJ2-2,CASSLAVTGELFF,TGTGCCAGCAGCTTAGCGGTTACCGGGGAGCTGTTTTTT
TRBD1,.,TRBV18,TRBJ2-7,CASSPDRGHSYEQYF,TGTGCCAGCTCACCTGACAGGGGCCACAGCTACGAGCAGTACTTC
TRBD1,.,TRBV5-1,TRBJ1-6,CASSRGTGNSPLHF,TGCGCCAGCAGCCGGGGGACAGGGAACTCACCCCTCCACTTT
.,.,TRBV10-1,TRBJ2-7,CASSVGGASSYEQYF,TGCGCCAGCAGTGTAGGGGGAGCCTCCTCCTACGAGCAGTACTTC
.,.,TRBV25-1,TRBJ1-2,CASSPPGRVGYTF,TGTGCCAGCAGTCCCCCCGGCAGGGTTGGCTACACCTTC
TRBD1,.,TRBV2,TRBJ2-7,CATQLDRGVYEQYF,TGTGCCACCCAACTGGACAGGGGGGTCTACGAGCAGTACTTC
.,.,TRBV7-8,TRBJ2-1,CASSLRGEQFF,TGTGCCAGCAGCTTGAGGGGTGAGCAGTTCTTC
.,once,TRBV27,TRBJ1-5,CASSYGGASGQPQHF,TGTGCCAGCAGTTATGGGGGGGCGTCCGGTCAGCCCCAGCATTTT
.,few,TRBV12-5,TRBJ2-7,CASGLGPYEQYF,TGTGCTAGTGGTTTGGGGCCCTACGAGCAGTACTTC
TRBD2,.,TRBV5-1,TRBJ2-3,CASSDGTSGGRLTDTQYF,TGCGCCAGCAGCGACGGGACTAGCGGGGGGAGGTTGACAGATACGCAGTATTTT
.,.,TRBV24-1,TRBJ2-1,CATSDLDNEQFF,TGTGCCACCAGTGATTTGGATAATGAGCAGTTCTTC
.,.,TRBV2,TRBJ2-2,CASSEWGGSAGELFF,TGTGCCAGCAGTGAATGGGGGGGCAGTGCCGGGGAGCTGTTTTTT
.,.,TRBV19,TRBJ2-6,CASSILGDSSTSGANVLTF,TGTGCCAGTAGTATTTTGGGGGATTCGTCTACCTCTGGGGCCAACGTCCTGACTTTC
.,.,TRBV7-6,TRBJ1-1,CASSPKTVNTEAFF,TGTGCCAGCAGCCCGAAGACAGTTAACACTGAAGCTTTCTTT
TRBD2,.,TRBV5-6,TRBJ2-1,CASTRNSGLNSYNEQFF,TGTGCCAGCACCAGAAATTCGGGACTAAACTCCTACAATGAGCAGTTCTTC
.,once,TRBV18,TRBJ2-5,CASSPQRQAQETQYF,TGTGCCAGCTCACCCCAACGACAAGCCCAAGAGACCCAGTACTTC
.,.,TRBV21-1,TRBJ1-2,CASSQKSTGSSYGYTF,TGTGCCAGCAGCCAAAAATCAACAGGAAGTTCTTATGGCTACACCTTC
TRBD2,.,TRBV5-1,TRBJ2-1,CASSRSTSGGWNEQFF,TGCGCCAGCAGCCGATCGACTAGCGGGGGGTGGAATGAGCAGTTCTTC
TRBD1,.,TRBV19,TRBJ2-5,CASSLWTGGKETQYF,TGTGCCAGTAGTCTATGGACAGGGGGTAAAGAGACCCAGTACTTC
.,.,TRBV29-1,TRBJ1-1,CSVGGRMNTEAFF,TGCAGCGTTGGGGGCAGGATGAACACTGAAGCTTTCTTT
.,once,TRBV12-3/TRBV12-4,TRBJ2-7,CASSLNQLEQYF,TGTGCCAGCAGTTTAAACCAGCTCGAGCAGTACTTC
.,.,TRBV5-5,TRBJ2-5,CASSLLQGRRETQYF,TGTGCCAGCAGCTTGCTACAGGGCCGGAGAGAGACCCAGTACTTC
TRBD2,.,TRBV7-2,TRBJ2-1,CASSLAGAPASGRVSHNEQFF,TGTGCCAGCAGCTTAGCAGGGGCCCCGGCTAGCGGGAGGGTGAGCCACAATGAGCAGTTCTTC
.,.,TRBV15,TRBJ2-3,CATSARTAGGTDTQYF,TGTGCCACCAGCGCCAGGACAGCCGGTGGGACAGATACGCAGTATTTT
TRBD1,.,TRBV5-5,TRBJ1-5,CASSWGTVRSNQPQHF,TGTGCCAGCAGCTGGGGGACAGTTCGCTCGAATCAGCCCCAGCATTTT